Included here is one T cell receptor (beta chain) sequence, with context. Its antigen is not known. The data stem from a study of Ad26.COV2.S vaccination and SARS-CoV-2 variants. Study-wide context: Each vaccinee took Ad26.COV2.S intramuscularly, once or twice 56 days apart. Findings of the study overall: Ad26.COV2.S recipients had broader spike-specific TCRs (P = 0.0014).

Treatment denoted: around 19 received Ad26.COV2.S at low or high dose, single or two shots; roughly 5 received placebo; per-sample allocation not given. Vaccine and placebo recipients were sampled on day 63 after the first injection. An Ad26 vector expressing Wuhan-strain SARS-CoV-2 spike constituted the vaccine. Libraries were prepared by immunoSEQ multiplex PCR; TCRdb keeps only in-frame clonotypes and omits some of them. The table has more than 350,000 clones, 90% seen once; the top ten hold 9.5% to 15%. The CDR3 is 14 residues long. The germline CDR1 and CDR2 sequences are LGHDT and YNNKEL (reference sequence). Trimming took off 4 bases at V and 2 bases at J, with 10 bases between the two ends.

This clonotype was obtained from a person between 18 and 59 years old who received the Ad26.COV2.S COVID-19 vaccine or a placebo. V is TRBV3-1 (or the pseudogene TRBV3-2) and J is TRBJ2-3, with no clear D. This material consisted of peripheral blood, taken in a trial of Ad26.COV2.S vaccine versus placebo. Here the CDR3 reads CASSPRHFTDTQYF. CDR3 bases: TGTGCCAGCAGCCCACGGCACTTCACAGATACGCAGTATTTT.